This T cell receptor beta chain originates from a study of shared clonotypes between healthy human individuals. Germline V gene lookup returns CDR1 SGHRS and CDR2 YFSETQ. The length of the CDR3 is 14 residues. Turning to this clone: The junction differs from germline at one of its ends, possibly a read error.

Repertoires were generated with immunoSEQ multiplex PCR, while TCRdb's copy carries only in-frame clones and drops some. The data hold roughly 1,500,000 clones, with roughly 98% observed a single time. The sequencing input was naive CD4+ T cells sorted from blood. Subset in this sample: CD45RA+ positively selected. The V call is TRBV5-1, the J call TRBJ1-2; 7 bases map to TRBD1. The sequence derives from a man between 25 and 39 years old in good health. In DNA form, the CDR3 reads TGCGCCAGCAGCTTGGATCCGGGACAGACCTCCATCCGCTTC. Translation gives CASSLDPGQTSIRF.